This is a list of T cell receptor beta chains from one sample in a study of blood T cell repertoires in COVID-19. Measured with immunoSEQ multiplex PCR; TCRdb has only the in-frame clones, and not every one. In the table there are 100,000 or so clones, over 75% of which are singletons. The specimen sequenced was peripheral blood. Receptors were obtained from a woman in her 30s with acute or convalescent COVID-19. The CDR3 runs from the conserved cysteine through the conserved F or W. Fields, in order: V gene, J gene, D gene, clone size, CDR3 DNA, CDR3 protein. The D gene is left open where the match is weak. Expanded clones are given a class, and other clones once, few, many or no size at all.

TRBV10-3	TRBJ1-4	.	.	TGTGTCATCAGTGACCCGAATGAAAAACTGTTTTTT	CVISDPNEKLFF
TRBV27	TRBJ1-4	TRBD1	.	TGTGCCAGCAGTCCGGGACAGGGGGCAGAAAAACTGTTTTTT	CASSPGQGAEKLFF
TRBV5-1	TRBJ1-1	.	.	TGCGCCAGCAGCCCGACTCCGGGCCGGGGATACACTGAAGCTTTCTTT	CASSPTPGRGYTEAFF
TRBV4-1	TRBJ1-6	.	.	TGCGCCAGCAGCCCTCGGGAGGGAAATTCACCCCTCCACTTT	CASSPREGNSPLHF
TRBV30	TRBJ1-3	.	.	TGTGCCTCCACGGGTCGGACTGGAAACACCATATATTTT	CASTGRTGNTIYF
TRBV27	TRBJ1-2	.	.	TGTGCCAGCAGTTTTCAGGGTAACTATGGCTACACCTTC	CASSFQGNYGYTF
TRBV15	TRBJ2-7	.	.	TGTGCCACCAGCAGAGATCTTCCGACAGGACACTCCTACGAGCAGTACTTC	CATSRDLPTGHSYEQYF
TRBV14	TRBJ2-2	.	.	TGTGCCAGCAGCCAAGATTTGCCAGGGGCCGGGGAGCTGTTTTTT	CASSQDLPGAGELFF
TRBV5-1	TRBJ1-3	.	.	TGCGCCAGCAGCTTGACGGGTTACTCTGGAAACACCATATATTTT	CASSLTGYSGNTIYF
TRBV3-1/TRBV3-2	TRBJ1-3	.	.	TGTGCCAGCAGCCCCTCAGGGGGAAACACCATATATTTT	CASSPSGGNTIYF
TRBV9	TRBJ2-3	.	.	TGTGCCAGCAGCGCCCGTCCTAGCGACCCATTCAATACGCAGTATTTT	CASSARPSDPFNTQYF
TRBV7-3	TRBJ2-1	TRBD2	.	TGTGCCAGCAGCTTAGGGACTAGCCCCAATGAGCAGTTCTTC	CASSLGTSPNEQFF
TRBV30	TRBJ1-6	.	.	TGTGCCTGGAGTGGCGACTCACCCGCGAATTCACCCCTCCACTTT	CAWSGDSPANSPLHF
TRBV9	TRBJ1-3	.	few	TGTGCCAGCAGTCCCATAGCCCTGGTCCAAAACACCATATATTTT	CASSPIALVQNTIYF
TRBV5-1	TRBJ2-3	TRBD2	.	TGCGCCAGCAACACCGAAGCGGGGGGGATCACAGATACGCAGTATTTT	CASNTEAGGITDTQYF
TRBV7-9	TRBJ2-7	TRBD1	.	TGTGCCAGCAGCCGTCGCCGGGACAGGGGGTACGAGCAGTACTTC	CASSRRRDRGYEQYF
TRBV24-1	TRBJ2-2	TRBD1	.	TGTGCCACCAGTGACCCCGGGACAGGGGTCTCCGGGGAGCTGTTTTTT	CATSDPGTGVSGELFF
TRBV7-9	TRBJ1-5	.	.	TGTGCCAGCAGCTCAGTCGATAGCAATCAGCCCCAGCATTTT	CASSSVDSNQPQHF
TRBV3-1/TRBV3-2	TRBJ1-3	TRBD1	.	TGTGCCAGCAGCGAGGGACAGTGGGCTGGAAACACCATATATTTT	CASSEGQWAGNTIYF
TRBV13	TRBJ1-1	.	.	TGTGCCAGCAGCTTAGAGGGTGAGGGTGAAGCTTTCTTT	CASSLEGEGEAFF
TRBV19	TRBJ1-3	.	.	TGTGCCAGTAGTGTCCCGGGGAGATCTGGAAACACCATATATTTT	CASSVPGRSGNTIYF
TRBV29-1	TRBJ1-5	.	few	TGCAGCGTTGGAGGGCGGGGAGATCAGCCCCAGCATTTT	CSVGGRGDQPQHF
TRBV5-1	TRBJ2-1	.	.	TGCGCCAGCAGCTTGGAGGCAGGGGTGGATGAGCAGTTCTTC	CASSLEAGVDEQFF
TRBV18	TRBJ1-4	TRBD1	.	TGTGCCAGCTCACCGGGACAGGGCAGAGATGAAAAACTGTTTTTT	CASSPGQGRDEKLFF
TRBV28	TRBJ2-7	TRBD2	.	TGTGCCAGCAGTCTCCGGGGGGTCGGAGGGCAGTACTTC	CASSLRGVGGQYF
TRBV7-2	TRBJ1-2	.	.	TGTGCCAGCAGCCCACAGGGAATGGGCTACACCTTC	CASSPQGMGYTF
TRBV11-2	TRBJ1-1	.	.	TGTGCCAGCAGCTCAAGGGGGACGAACACTGAAGCTTTCTTT	CASSSRGTNTEAFF
TRBV2	TRBJ2-2	TRBD1	.	TGTGCCAGCACAGGGGGCACCGGGGAGCTGTTTTTT	CASTGGTGELFF
TRBV28	TRBJ2-7	.	few	TGTGCCAGCAGTTTTAGGGGGGAGCGGGGACCCTTCTACGAGCAGTACTTC	CASSFRGERGPFYEQYF
TRBV10-3	TRBJ1-1	.	.	TGTGCCATCAGCGGGACTTCGAACACTGAAGCTTTCTTT	CAISGTSNTEAFF
TRBV9	TRBJ1-2	TRBD1	.	TGTGCCAGCACAAACAGGGGATACTATGGCTACACCTTC	CASTNRGYYGYTF
TRBV5-1	TRBJ1-2	.	.	TGCGCCAGCAGCTTGGGACGGGACACCATCTATGGCTACACCTTC	CASSLGRDTIYGYTF